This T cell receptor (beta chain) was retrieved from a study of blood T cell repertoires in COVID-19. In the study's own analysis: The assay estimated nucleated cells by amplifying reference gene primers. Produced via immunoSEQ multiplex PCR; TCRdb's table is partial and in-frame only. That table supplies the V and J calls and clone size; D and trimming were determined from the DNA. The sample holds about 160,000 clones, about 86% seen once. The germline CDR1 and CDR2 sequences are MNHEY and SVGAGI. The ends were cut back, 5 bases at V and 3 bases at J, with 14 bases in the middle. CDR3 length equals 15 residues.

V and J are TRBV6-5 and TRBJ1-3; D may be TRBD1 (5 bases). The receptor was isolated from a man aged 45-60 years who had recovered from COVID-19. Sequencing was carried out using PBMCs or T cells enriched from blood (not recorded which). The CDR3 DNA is TGTGCCAGCAGTCGCTTGCAGGGTGGTGGAAACACCATATATTTT. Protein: CASSRLQGGGNTIYF.